These 2 T cell receptor beta chains were sequenced from one sample in a study of T cell repertoires in cytomegalovirus infection. For these receptors, no antigen is known. TCRdb processed the reads anew with MiXCR; each CDR3 protein has one entry. The profile shows about 340,000 distinct CDR3 sequences, almost 30% of them singletons. This specimen consisted of cultured PBMCs, obtained from culture after CMV antigen stimulation. All receptors come from a human donor in good health (CMV status not recorded). Some clones in this sample may be carry-over from other donors' samples.

This clonotype came up a few times. The chain combines TRBV7-2 with TRBJ2-5; a possible D gene is TRBD2 (6 bases). Germline CDR1 reads SGHTA; CDR2 reads FQGNSA. V was cut by 3 bases and J by 1 base, with 9 bases left in between. This CDR3 is built from 14 residues. The DNA of the CDR3 is TGTGCCAGCAGCTTGTTGCGGGGCCAAGAGACCCAGTACTTC. Protein sequence: CASSLLRGQETQYF. Together with reference TRBV7-2 and TRBJ2-5, the CDR3 gives the full variable domain: GAGVSQSPSNKVTEKGKDVELRCDPISGHTALYWYRQSLGQGLEFLIYFQGNSAPDKSGLPSDRFSAERTGGSVSTLTIQRTQQEDSAVYLCASSLLRGQETQYFGPGTRLLVL.

This clonotype was observed a few times. This chain joins TRBV7-2 and TRBJ2-7, with D tentatively TRBD2 (5 bases). CDR1 is SGHTA, CDR2 FQGNSA, per germline. V lost 7 bases and J lost 3, with 10 bases in between. The CDR3 has 12 residues. CDR3 sequence reads: CASTTDFYEQYF. The CDR3 DNA follows: TGTGCCAGCACCACGGACTTCTACGAGCAGTACTTC.